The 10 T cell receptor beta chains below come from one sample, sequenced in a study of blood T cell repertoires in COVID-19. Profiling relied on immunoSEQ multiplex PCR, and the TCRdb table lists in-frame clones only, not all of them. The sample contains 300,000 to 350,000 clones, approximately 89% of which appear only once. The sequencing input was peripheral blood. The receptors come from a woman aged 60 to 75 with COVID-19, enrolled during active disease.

DNA for the CDR3: TGTGCCAGCAGTGAGGGTCAGGCGATCTACACCTTC. Its translation: CASSEGQAIYTF. The chain uses TRBV2 and TRBJ1-2, with no clear D. Germline CDR1 SNHLY, CDR2 FYNNEI. Trimming removed 3 bases at V and 10 bases at J, with 12 bases between. This CDR3 contains 12 residues.

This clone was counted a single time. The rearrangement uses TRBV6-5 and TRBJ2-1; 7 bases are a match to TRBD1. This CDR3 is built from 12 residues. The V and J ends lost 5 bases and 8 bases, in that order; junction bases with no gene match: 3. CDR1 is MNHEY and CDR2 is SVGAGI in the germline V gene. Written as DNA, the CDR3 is TGTGCCAGCAGTACACAGGGGTATGAGCAGTTCTTC. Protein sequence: CASSTQGYEQFF.

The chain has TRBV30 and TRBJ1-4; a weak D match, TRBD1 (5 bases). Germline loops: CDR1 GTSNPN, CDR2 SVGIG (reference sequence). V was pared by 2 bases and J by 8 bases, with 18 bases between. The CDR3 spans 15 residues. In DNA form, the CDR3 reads TGTGCCTGGAGTTGGGGTGCGGGAAAGGGGGAAAAACTGTTTTTT. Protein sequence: CAWSWGAGKGEKLFF. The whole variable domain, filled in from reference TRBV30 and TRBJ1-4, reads SQTIHQWPATLVQPVGSPLSLECTVEGTSNPNLYWYRQAAGRGLQLLFYSVGIGQISSEVPQNLSASRPQDRQFILSSKKLLLSDSGFYLCAWSWGAGKGEKLFFGSGTQLSVL.

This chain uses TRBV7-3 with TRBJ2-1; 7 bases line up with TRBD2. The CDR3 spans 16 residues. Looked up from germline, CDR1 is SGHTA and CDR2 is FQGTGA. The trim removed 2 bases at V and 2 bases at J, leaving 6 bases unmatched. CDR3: CASSLLGGLAYNEQFF. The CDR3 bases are TGTGCCAGCAGCTTATTAGGCGGACTAGCCTACAATGAGCAGTTCTTC.

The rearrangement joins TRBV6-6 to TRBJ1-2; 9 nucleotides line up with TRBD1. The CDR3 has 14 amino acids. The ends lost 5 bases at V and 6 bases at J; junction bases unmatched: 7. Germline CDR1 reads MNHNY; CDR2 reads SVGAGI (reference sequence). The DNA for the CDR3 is TGTGCCAGCAGTCCCTCCCGGGACAGGGATGGCTACACCTTC. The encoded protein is CASSPSRDRDGYTF.

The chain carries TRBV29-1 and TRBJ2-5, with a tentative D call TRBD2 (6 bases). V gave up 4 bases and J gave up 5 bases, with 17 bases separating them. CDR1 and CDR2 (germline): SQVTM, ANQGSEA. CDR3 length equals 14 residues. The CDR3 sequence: CSVGIRGIRETQYF. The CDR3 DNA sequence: TGCAGCGTTGGGATCCGGGGGATAAGGGAGACCCAGTACTTC.

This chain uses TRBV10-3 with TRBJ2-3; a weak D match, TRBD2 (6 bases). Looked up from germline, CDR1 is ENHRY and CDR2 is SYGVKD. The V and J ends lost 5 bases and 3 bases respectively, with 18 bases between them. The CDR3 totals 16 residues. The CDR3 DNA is TGTGCCATCAGTTCTGGCGGGGCCCCAGGGACAGATACGCAGTATTTT. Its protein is CAISSGGAPGTDTQYF.

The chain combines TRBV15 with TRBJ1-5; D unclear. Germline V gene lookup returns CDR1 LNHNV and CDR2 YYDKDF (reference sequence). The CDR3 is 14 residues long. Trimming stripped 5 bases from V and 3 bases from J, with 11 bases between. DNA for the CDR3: TGTGCCACCAGCGTTGGCGGGTCCAATCAGCCCCAGCATTTT. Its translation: CATSVGGSNQPQHF.

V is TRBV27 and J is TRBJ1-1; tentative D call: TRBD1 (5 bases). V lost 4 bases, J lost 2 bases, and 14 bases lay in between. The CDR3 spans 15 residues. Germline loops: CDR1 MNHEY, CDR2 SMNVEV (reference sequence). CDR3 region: CASSSLTEPNTEAFF. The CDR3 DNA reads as TGTGCCAGCAGTTCGTTGACAGAGCCTAACACTGAAGCTTTCTTT.

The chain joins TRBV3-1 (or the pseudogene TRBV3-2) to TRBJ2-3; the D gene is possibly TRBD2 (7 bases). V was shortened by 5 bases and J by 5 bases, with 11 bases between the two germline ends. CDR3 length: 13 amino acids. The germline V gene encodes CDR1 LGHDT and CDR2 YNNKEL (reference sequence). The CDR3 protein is CASSGRGKDTQYF. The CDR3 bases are TGTGCCAGCAGCGGGAGGGGGAAAGATACGCAGTATTTT.